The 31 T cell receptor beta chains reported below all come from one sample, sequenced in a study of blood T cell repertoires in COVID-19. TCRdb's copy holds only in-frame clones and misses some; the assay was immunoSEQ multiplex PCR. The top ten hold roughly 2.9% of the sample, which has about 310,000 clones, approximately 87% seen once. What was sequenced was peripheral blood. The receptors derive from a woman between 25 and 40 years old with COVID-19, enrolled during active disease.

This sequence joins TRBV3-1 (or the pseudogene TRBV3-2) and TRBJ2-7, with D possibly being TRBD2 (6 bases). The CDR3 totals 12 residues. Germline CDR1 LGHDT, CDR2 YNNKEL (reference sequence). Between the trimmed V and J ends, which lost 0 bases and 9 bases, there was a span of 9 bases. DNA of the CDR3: TGTGCCAGCAGCCAAGAAAGGGGAGGGCAGTACTTC. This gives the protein CASSQERGGQYF.

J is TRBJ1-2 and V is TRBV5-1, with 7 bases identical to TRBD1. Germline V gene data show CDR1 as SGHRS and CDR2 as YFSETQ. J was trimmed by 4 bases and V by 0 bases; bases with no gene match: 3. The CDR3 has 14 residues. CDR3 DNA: TGCGCCAGCAGCTTGGAGGGGGACAGCTATGGCTACACCTTC. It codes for CASSLEGDSYGYTF.

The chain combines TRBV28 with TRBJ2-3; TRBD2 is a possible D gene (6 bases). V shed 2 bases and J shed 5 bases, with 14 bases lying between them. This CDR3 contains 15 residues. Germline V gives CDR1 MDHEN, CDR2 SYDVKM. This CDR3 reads CASSLKGTPLDTQYF. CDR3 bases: TGTGCCAGCAGTTTAAAGGGGACTCCCTTAGATACGCAGTATTTT. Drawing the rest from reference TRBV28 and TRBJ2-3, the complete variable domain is DVKVTQSSRYLVKRTGEKVFLECVQDMDHENMFWYRQDPGLGLRLIYFSYDVKMKEKGDIPEGYSVSREKKERFSLILESASTNQTSMYLCASSLKGTPLDTQYFGPGTRLTVL.

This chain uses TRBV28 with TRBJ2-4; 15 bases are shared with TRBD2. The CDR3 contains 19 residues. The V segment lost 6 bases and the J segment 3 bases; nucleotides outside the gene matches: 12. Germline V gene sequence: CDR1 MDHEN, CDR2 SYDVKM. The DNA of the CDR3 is TGTGCCAGCAGCTCCAGGACTAGCGGGAGGGCCCAAGGCAAAAACATTCAGTACTTC. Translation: CASSSRTSGRAQGKNIQYF.

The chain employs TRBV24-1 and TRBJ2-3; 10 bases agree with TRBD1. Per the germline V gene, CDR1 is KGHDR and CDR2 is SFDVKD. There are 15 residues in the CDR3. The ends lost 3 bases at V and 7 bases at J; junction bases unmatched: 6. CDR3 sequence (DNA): TGTGCCACCAGTGATGTGACAGGGGGCAGGAATACGCAGTATTTT. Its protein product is CATSDVTGGRNTQYF.

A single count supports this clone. As DNA, the CDR3 is TGCGCCAGCAGCCGGACAGGGTCTAGAAATTCACCCCTCCACTTT. Encoded protein: CASSRTGSRNSPLHF. V is TRBV5-1 and J is TRBJ1-6; the match to TRBD1 covers 8 bases. After removal of 4 bases from V and 7 bases from J, the junction contained 7 bases not matched to a gene. Per germline, CDR1 SGHRS and CDR2 YFSETQ. There are 15 residues in the CDR3.

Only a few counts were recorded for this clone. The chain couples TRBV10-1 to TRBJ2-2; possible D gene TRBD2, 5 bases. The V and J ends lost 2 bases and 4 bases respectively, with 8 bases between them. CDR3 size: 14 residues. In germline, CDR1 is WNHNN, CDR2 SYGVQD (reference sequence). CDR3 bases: TGCGCCAGCAGTGAGAGAGGGCTCACCGGGGAGCTGTTTTTT. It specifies CASSERGLTGELFF.

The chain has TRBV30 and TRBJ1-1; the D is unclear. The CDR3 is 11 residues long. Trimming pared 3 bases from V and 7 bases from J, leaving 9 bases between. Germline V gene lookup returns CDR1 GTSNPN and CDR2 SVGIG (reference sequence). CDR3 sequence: CAWSHEGEAFF. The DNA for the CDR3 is TGTGCCTGGAGCCACGAGGGTGAAGCTTTCTTT.

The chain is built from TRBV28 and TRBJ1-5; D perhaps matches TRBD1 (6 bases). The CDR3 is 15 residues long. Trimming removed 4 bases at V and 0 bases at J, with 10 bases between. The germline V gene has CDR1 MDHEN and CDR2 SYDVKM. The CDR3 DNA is TGTGCCAGCAGTTCCACAGGGTTTAGCAATCAGCCCCAGCATTTT. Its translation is CASSSTGFSNQPQHF. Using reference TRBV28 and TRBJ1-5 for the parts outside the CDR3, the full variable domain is DVKVTQSSRYLVKRTGEKVFLECVQDMDHENMFWYRQDPGLGLRLIYFSYDVKMKEKGDIPEGYSVSREKKERFSLILESASTNQTSMYLCASSSTGFSNQPQHFGDGTRLSIL.

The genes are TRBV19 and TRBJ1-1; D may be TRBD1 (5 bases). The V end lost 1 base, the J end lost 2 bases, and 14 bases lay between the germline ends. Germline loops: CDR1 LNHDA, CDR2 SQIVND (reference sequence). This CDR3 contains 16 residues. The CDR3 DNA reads TGTGCCAGTAGTATAGGTACCAGGGCACTTAACACTGAAGCTTTCTTT. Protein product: CASSIGTRALNTEAFF.

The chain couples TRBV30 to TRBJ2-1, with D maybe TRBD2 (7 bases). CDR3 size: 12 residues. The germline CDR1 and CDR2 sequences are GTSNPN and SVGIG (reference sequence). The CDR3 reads CAGGRAYNEQFF. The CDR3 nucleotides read TGTGCGGGGGGGCGGGCCTACAATGAGCAGTTCTTC. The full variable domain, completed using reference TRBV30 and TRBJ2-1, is SQTIHQWPATLVQPVGSPLSLECTVEGTSNPNLYWYRQAAGRGLQLLFYSVGIGQISSEVPQNLSASRPQDRQFILSSKKLLLSDSGFYLCAGGRAYNEQFFGPGTRLTVL.

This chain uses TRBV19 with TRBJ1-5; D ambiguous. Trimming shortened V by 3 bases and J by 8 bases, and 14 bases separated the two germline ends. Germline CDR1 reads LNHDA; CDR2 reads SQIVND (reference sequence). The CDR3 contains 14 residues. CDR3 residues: CASSIFKGQEPQHF. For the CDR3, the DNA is TGTGCCAGTAGTATTTTTAAAGGTCAGGAGCCCCAGCATTTT.

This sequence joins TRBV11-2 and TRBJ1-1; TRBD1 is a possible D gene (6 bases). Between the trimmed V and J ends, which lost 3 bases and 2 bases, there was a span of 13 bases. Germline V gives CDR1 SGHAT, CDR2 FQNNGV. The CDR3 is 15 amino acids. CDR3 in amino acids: CASSFGGAANTEAFF. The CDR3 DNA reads TGTGCCAGCAGCTTTGGGGGGGCAGCAAACACTGAAGCTTTCTTT.

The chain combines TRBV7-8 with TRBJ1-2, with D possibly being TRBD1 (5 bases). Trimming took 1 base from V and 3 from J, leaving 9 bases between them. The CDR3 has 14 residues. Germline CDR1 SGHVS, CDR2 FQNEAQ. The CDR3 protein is CASSLVAGDYGYTF. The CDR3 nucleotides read TGTGCCAGCAGCTTAGTCGCGGGGGACTATGGCTACACCTTC.

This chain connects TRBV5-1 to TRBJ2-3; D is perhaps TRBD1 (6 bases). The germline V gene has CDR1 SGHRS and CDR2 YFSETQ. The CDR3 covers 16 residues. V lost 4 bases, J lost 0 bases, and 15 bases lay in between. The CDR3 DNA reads TGCGCCAGCAGCCTACAGGGACGGACTAGCACAGATACGCAGTATTTT. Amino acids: CASSLQGRTSTDTQYF.

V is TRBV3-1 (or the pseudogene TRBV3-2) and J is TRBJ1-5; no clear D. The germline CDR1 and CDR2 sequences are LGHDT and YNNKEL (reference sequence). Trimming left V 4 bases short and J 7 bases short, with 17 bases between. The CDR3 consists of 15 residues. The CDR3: CASSPRREVGQPQHF. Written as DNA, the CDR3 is TGTGCCAGCAGCCCCAGACGCGAGGTTGGCCAGCCCCAGCATTTT.

The DNA for the CDR3 is TGTGCCAGCAGAAGGGACAGAGAAGCTTTCTTT. Residues: CASRRDREAFF. The rearrangement uses TRBV28 and TRBJ1-1; 7 nucleotides agree with TRBD1. This CDR3 is built from 11 residues. With V trimmed by 6 bases and J by 8 bases, 3 bases remained unmatched. Germline assignment: CDR1 MDHEN and CDR2 SYDVKM.

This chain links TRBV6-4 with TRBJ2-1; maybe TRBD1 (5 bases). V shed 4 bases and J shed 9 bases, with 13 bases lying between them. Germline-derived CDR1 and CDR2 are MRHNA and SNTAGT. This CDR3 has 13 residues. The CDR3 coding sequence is TGTGCCAGCAGTGTAACAGGCGAAGGTGAGCAGTTCTTC. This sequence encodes CASSVTGEGEQFF.

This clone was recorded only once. CDR3 region: CATTPQGRFKAFF. As DNA, the CDR3 is TGTGCCACCACCCCTCAGGGCAGGTTTAAGGCTTTCTTT. The chain carries TRBV6-5 and TRBJ1-1; tentatively, D is TRBD1 (5 bases). This CDR3 contains 13 residues. Trimming removed 10 bases from V and 11 bases from J, with 23 bases in between. Germline-derived CDR1 and CDR2 are MNHEY and SVGAGI.

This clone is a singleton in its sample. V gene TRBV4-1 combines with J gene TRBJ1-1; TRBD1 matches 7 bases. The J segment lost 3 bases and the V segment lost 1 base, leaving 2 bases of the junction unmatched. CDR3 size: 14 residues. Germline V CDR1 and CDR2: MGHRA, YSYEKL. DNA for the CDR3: TGCGCCAGCAGCCAAGTCGGGACAGACACTGAAGCTTTCTTT. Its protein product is CASSQVGTDTEAFF.

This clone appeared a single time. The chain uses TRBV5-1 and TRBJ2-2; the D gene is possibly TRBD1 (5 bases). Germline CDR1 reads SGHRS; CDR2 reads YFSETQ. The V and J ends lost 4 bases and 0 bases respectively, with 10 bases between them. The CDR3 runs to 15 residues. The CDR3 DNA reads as TGCGCCAGCAGCCGCACAGGATCGAACACCGGGGAGCTGTTTTTT. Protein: CASSRTGSNTGELFF.

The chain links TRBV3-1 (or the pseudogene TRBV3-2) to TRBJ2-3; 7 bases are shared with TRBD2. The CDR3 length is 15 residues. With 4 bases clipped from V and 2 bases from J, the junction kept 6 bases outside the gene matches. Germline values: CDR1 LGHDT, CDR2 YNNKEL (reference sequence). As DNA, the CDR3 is TGTGCCAGCAGCCCGGGACTAACCAACACAGATACGCAGTATTTT. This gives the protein CASSPGLTNTDTQYF.

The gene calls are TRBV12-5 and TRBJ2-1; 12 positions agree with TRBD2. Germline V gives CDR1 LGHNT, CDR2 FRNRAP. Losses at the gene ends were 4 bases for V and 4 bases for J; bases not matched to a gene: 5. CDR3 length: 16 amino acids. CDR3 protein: CASGSTGLAGYNEQFF. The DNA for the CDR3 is TGTGCTAGTGGTTCGACGGGACTAGCGGGTTACAATGAGCAGTTCTTC.

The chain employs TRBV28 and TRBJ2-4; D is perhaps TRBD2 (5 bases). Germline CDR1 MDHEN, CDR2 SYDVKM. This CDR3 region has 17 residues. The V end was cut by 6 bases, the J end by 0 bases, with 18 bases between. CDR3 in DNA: TGTGCCAGCAGCCCCCGGGGAAATTTTCTAGCCAAAAACATTCAGTACTTC. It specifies CASSPRGNFLAKNIQYF. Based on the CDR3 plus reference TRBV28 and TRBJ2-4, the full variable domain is DVKVTQSSRYLVKRTGEKVFLECVQDMDHENMFWYRQDPGLGLRLIYFSYDVKMKEKGDIPEGYSVSREKKERFSLILESASTNQTSMYLCASSPRGNFLAKNIQYFGAGTRLSVL.

CDR3 nucleotide sequence: TGTGCCAGCGCTACGGGGGGCGTTACTGGAAACACCATATATTTT. Amino acids: CASATGGVTGNTIYF. The chain employs TRBV2 and TRBJ1-3, with D possibly TRBD1 on 6 matching bases. The CDR3 length is 15 residues. The germline V gene encodes CDR1 SNHLY and CDR2 FYNNEI. Deletions cut 8 bases from V and 2 bases from J, with 16 bases between.

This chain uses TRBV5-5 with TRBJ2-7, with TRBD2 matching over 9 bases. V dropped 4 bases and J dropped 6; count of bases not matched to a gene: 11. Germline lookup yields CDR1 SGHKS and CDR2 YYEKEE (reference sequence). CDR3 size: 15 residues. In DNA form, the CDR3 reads TGTGCCAGCAGCGTAAGTAGCGGGAGAGTTAGCGAGCAGTACTTC. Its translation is CASSVSSGRVSEQYF.

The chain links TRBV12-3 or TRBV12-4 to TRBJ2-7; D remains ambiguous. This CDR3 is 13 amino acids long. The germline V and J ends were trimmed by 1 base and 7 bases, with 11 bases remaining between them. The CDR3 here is CASSLVISREQYF. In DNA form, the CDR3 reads TGTGCCAGCAGTTTAGTCATAAGTCGGGAGCAGTACTTC.

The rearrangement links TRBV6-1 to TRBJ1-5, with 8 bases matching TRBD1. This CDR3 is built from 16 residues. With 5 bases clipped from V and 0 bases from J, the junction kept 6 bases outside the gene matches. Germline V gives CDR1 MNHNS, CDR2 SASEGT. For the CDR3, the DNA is TGTGCCAGCAGTAAAGGACAGGGTTATAGCAATCAGCCCCAGCATTTT. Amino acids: CASSKGQGYSNQPQHF.

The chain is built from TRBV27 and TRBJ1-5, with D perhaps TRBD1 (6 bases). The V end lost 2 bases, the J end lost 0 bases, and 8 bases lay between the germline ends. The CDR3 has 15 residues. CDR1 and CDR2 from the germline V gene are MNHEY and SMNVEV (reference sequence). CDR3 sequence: CASSLTGISNQPQHF. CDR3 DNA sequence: TGTGCCAGCAGTTTAACAGGGATTAGCAATCAGCCCCAGCATTTT.

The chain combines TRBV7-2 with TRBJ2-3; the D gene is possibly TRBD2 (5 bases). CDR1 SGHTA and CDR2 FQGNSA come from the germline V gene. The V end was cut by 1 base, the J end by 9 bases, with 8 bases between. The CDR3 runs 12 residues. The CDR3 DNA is TGTGCCAGCAGCTTAGGATCGGGGACGCAGTATTTT. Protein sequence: CASSLGSGTQYF.

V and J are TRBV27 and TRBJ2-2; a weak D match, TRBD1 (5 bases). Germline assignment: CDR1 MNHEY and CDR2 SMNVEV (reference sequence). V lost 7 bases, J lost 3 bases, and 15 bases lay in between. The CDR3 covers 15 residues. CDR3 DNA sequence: TGTGCCAGCAAGCAGGGTCCTGGTGACACCGGGGAGCTGTTTTTT. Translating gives CASKQGPGDTGELFF.